The clone carrying this T cell receptor beta chain was recorded at least ten times. TCRdb redid the calling of the 5' RACE reads with MiXCR, one entry per CDR3 protein. Of 25,000 or so distinct CDR3 sequences detected, 5% to 6% appear once; the ten largest clones hold roughly 26%. CDR3 length: 13 residues. Germline V gene sequence: CDR1 SGHDN, CDR2 FVKESK. Trimming removed 1 base from V and 7 bases from J, with 9 bases in between. The data are from a study of spatial heterogeneity in lung cancer. The time point was: blood at routine non-recurrence follow-up after resection. The sequenced material consisted of unsorted whole RNA from tumor, nontumor lung or frozen PBMC.

The chain uses TRBV14 and TRBJ2-3; possibly TRBD2 for D (5 bases). Sequenced here: PBMCs, sampled at follow-up. This receptor was taken from a female donor with early-stage non-small cell lung cancer. The chain's CDR3 is CASSQGVGNTQYF. The DNA for the CDR3 is TGTGCCAGCAGCCAAGGGGTCGGGAATACGCAGTATTTT. The variable domain in full, with the rest retrieved from reference TRBV14 and TRBJ2-3, is EAGVTQFPSHSVIEKGQTVTLRCDPISGHDNLYWYRRVMGKEIKFLLHFVKESKQDESGMPNNRFLAERTGGTYSTLKVQPAELEDSGVYFCASSQGVGNTQYFGPGTRLTVL.